Following are 21 T cell receptor beta chains from one sample sequenced in a study of blood T cell repertoires in COVID-19. TCRdb's copy holds only in-frame clones and misses some; the assay was immunoSEQ multiplex PCR. Found here are some 69,000 clones, more than 75% of them singletons; the top ten hold around 50%. The sequenced material came from peripheral blood. The source is a human donor in a cohort sampled during active COVID-19.

Concerning this clone itself: One base away lies a much larger clone, so this may be a sequencing read error. The rearrangement uses TRBV12-3 or TRBV12-4 and TRBJ1-1; TRBD1 is a possible D gene (5 bases). V lost 1 base and J lost 3, with 6 bases in between. This CDR3 spans 13 amino acids. CDR3 residues: CASSLGGDTEAFF. The DNA of the CDR3 is TGTGCCAGCAGTTTAGGGGGGGACACTGAAGCTTTCTTT.

This clone was picked up one time. V usage is TRBV19 and J usage is TRBJ1-5; maybe TRBD1 (5 bases). The CDR3 has 15 amino acids. Germline V gives CDR1 LNHDA, CDR2 SQIVND (reference sequence). V shed 3 bases and J shed 4 bases, with 13 bases lying between them. CDR3 region: CASSMGQTGNQPQHF. For the CDR3, the DNA is TGTGCCAGTAGTATGGGGCAGACCGGGAATCAGCCCCAGCATTTT. Looking up the rest from reference TRBV19 and TRBJ1-5 gives the full variable domain: DGGITQSPKYLFRKEGQNVTLSCEQNLNHDAMYWYRQDPGQGLRLIYYSQIVNDFQKGDIAEGYSVSREKKESFPLTVTSAQKNPTAFYLCASSMGQTGNQPQHFGDGTRLSIL.

The count of this clone is one. The chain employs TRBV15 and TRBJ1-2; the match to TRBD1 covers 8 bases. CDR1 is LNHNV, CDR2 YYDKDF, per germline (reference sequence). The CDR3 sequence is 15 residues long. The ends lost 0 bases at V and 3 bases at J; junction bases unmatched: 3. The CDR3 sequence: CATSRDWGQDYGYTF. In DNA, the CDR3 is TGTGCCACCAGCAGAGATTGGGGACAGGACTATGGCTACACCTTC.

The V and J genes are TRBV18 and TRBJ1-2, with D possibly TRBD1 on 5 matching bases. Germline values: CDR1 KGHSH, CDR2 LQKENI. The V end was cut by 4 bases, the J end by 8 bases, with 8 bases between. This CDR3 region has 11 residues. The CDR3 loop reads CASSQGKGYTF. Written as DNA, the CDR3 is TGTGCCAGCTCACAGGGGAAGGGCTACACCTTC.

The rearrangement uses TRBV28 and TRBJ2-4; the D gene is possibly TRBD2 (6 bases). The CDR3 has 15 residues. Germline CDR1 MDHEN, CDR2 SYDVKM. The germline V and J ends were trimmed by 3 bases and 6 bases, with 15 bases remaining between them. The chain's CDR3 is CASSFRPPGGNIQYF. The DNA for the CDR3 is TGTGCCAGCAGTTTCCGTCCTCCCGGGGGAAACATTCAGTACTTC.

This clone appeared a few times. This chain uses TRBV6-5 with TRBJ2-1; possibly TRBD1 for D (6 bases). V was clipped by 5 bases and J by 5 bases, with 10 bases between them. The CDR3 length is 13 residues. Looked up from germline, CDR1 is MNHEY and CDR2 is SVGAGI. CDR3: CASSLTGNNEQFF. CDR3 coding DNA: TGTGCCAGCAGTCTCACAGGGAACAATGAGCAGTTCTTC.

This chain uses TRBV5-4 with TRBJ2-3; 9 bases agree with TRBD1. Germline V gives CDR1 SGHNT, CDR2 YYREEE (reference sequence). The CDR3 extends over 17 amino acids. After removal of 1 base from V and 5 bases from J, the junction contained 11 bases not matched to a gene. The CDR3 loop reads CASSLKVGTGPLDTQYF. The CDR3, as DNA: TGTGCCAGCAGCTTGAAGGTCGGGACAGGGCCTTTAGATACGCAGTATTTT.

The genes are TRBV2 and TRBJ1-2; no clear D gene. Germline assignment: CDR1 SNHLY and CDR2 FYNNEI. The CDR3 covers 14 residues. V gave up 7 bases and J gave up 8 bases, with 20 bases separating them. CDR3 DNA sequence: TGTGCCAGCACCCCATTCAAGGATCTAGAGGGCTACACCTTC. Its translation: CASTPFKDLEGYTF. Combining the CDR3 with reference TRBV2 and TRBJ1-2 gives the whole variable domain EPEVTQTPSHQVTQMGQEVILRCVPISNHLYFYWYRQILGQKVEFLVSFYNNEISEKSEIFDDQFSVERPDGSNFTLKIRSTKLEDSAMYFCASTPFKDLEGYTFGSGTRLTVV.

This clone was counted between two and nine times. The J gene is TRBJ2-7, the V gene TRBV14; D call uncertain. V was cut by 6 bases and J by 6 bases, with 15 bases left in between. The CDR3 extends over 13 amino acids. Germline assignment: CDR1 SGHDN and CDR2 FVKESK. The CDR3 DNA sequence: TGTGCCAGCAGTGTCCAGGTGGTGTCCGAGCAGTACTTC. Amino acids: CASSVQVVSEQYF.

This clone showed up just a few times. This chain uses TRBV15 with TRBJ1-1; TRBD1 matches 10 bases. The V and J ends lost 1 base and 7 bases, in that order; junction bases with no gene match: 9. CDR3 length equals 16 residues. The germline gives CDR1 LNHNV, CDR2 YYDKDF (reference sequence). As DNA, the CDR3 is TGTGCCACCAGCAGAGGGAGGGACAGGGGAGCCGTTGAAGCTTTCTTT. Its translation is CATSRGRDRGAVEAFF.

This clone turned up a few times. The rearrangement links TRBV28 to TRBJ1-6, with D possibly matching TRBD1 (5 bases). The CDR3 runs to 16 residues. V was shortened by 5 bases and J by 10 bases, with 21 bases between the two germline ends. Per germline, CDR1 MDHEN and CDR2 SYDVKM. This CDR3 reads CASSLMIQALASPLHF. For the CDR3, the DNA is TGTGCCAGCAGTCTGATGATACAGGCTCTGGCGTCACCCCTCCACTTT.

In DNA, the CDR3 is TGTGCCAGCAGCTTAGGACAGGGGGCCTACGGGGAGCTGTTTTTT. Translated: CASSLGQGAYGELFF. The V and J genes are TRBV11-3 and TRBJ2-2; 10 positions match TRBD1. The V and J ends lost 1 base and 7 bases, in that order; junction bases with no gene match: 3. The CDR3 extends over 15 amino acids. Germline values: CDR1 SGHNT, CDR2 YENEEA.

The DNA for the CDR3 is TGCGCCAGCAGTCAAAATCTTATAGCGGAGAATGAGCAGTTCTTC. Encoded protein: CASSQNLIAENEQFF. V usage is TRBV5-1 and J usage is TRBJ2-1; D possibly corresponds to TRBD2 (6 bases). The CDR3 has 15 amino acids. Per germline, CDR1 SGHRS and CDR2 YFSETQ. With 5 bases removed from V and 7 bases from J, the gap between germline ends came to 19 bases.

V usage is TRBV27 and J usage is TRBJ1-1, with TRBD1 as a possible D gene (5 bases). This CDR3 region has 13 residues. Germline V gene lookup returns CDR1 MNHEY and CDR2 SMNVEV (reference sequence). V gave up 7 bases and J gave up 1 base, with 10 bases separating them. The CDR3 DNA follows: TGTGCCAGCACGGACACGTCGAACACTGAAGCTTTCTTT. The encoded protein is CASTDTSNTEAFF.

This sequence joins TRBV19 and TRBJ2-4, with 8 positions matching TRBD1. The junction had 6 bases not matched to a gene; V was cut back by 6 bases and J by 5 bases. The CDR3 length is 14 residues. Per germline, CDR1 LNHDA and CDR2 SQIVND (reference sequence). The CDR3 here is CASRNPDRENIQYF. CDR3 in DNA: TGTGCCAGTAGAAACCCGGACAGGGAAAACATTCAGTACTTC.

The chain links TRBV9 to TRBJ2-1; 9 bases agree with TRBD2. This CDR3 has 16 amino acids. The trim removed 4 bases at V and 12 bases at J, leaving 17 bases unmatched. Germline V gene data show CDR1 as SGDLS and CDR2 as YYNGEE. CDR3 region: CASSPLASGILLGQFF. The CDR3 nucleotides read TGTGCCAGCAGCCCCCTGGCTAGCGGGATCTTGTTAGGGCAGTTCTTC.

This clone was counted once. Other nucleotide sequences in the sample specify the same CDR3. The rearrangement links TRBV18 to TRBJ2-7, with D hard to call. The CDR3 has 12 residues. The ends were cut back, 3 bases at V and 4 bases at J, with 7 bases in the middle. Germline CDR1 and CDR2: KGHSH and LQKENI. For the CDR3, the DNA is TGTGCCAGCTCACCCAGTTCTTACGAGCAGTACTTC. Its translation: CASSPSSYEQYF.

The rearrangement joins TRBV6-5 to TRBJ1-1; 7 bases match TRBD1. This CDR3 contains 12 residues. V lost 5 bases and J lost 11; bases outside the gene matches: 8. Germline CDR1 MNHEY, CDR2 SVGAGI. The DNA of the CDR3 is TGTGCCAGCAGTCGCCCACAGGGGAGGGCTTTCTTT. Protein sequence: CASSRPQGRAFF.

Points on this clone: The germline gene is not matched at one end of the junction; a read error may be the cause. The chain uses TRBV7-7 and TRBJ2-1, with 8 positions matching TRBD1. CDR1 is SSHAT and CDR2 is FNYEAQ in the germline V gene (reference sequence). This CDR3 region has 12 residues. The CDR3 reads CASSLSGQGQIF. CDR3 DNA sequence: TGTGCTAGCAGCTTATCCGGACAGGGTCAAATCTTC.

This chain joins TRBV6-1 and TRBJ2-3; D uncertain. The V end lost 0 bases, the J end lost 8 bases, and 6 bases lay between the germline ends. The CDR3 consists of 12 residues. Germline CDR1 is MNHNS and CDR2 is SASEGT. CDR3 bases: TGTGCCAGCAGTGAAGCGCCCGGTACGCAGTATTTT. Translating gives CASSEAPGTQYF.

V and J are TRBV18 and TRBJ2-2; D perhaps matches TRBD2 (5 bases). This CDR3 region has 17 residues. The germline V and J ends were trimmed by 3 bases and 4 bases, with 18 bases remaining between them. Germline-derived CDR1 and CDR2 are KGHSH and LQKENI. The CDR3 sequence: CASSPSRSGKTTGELFF. In DNA, the CDR3 is TGTGCCAGCTCACCTTCGCGGTCGGGGAAAACCACCGGGGAGCTGTTTTTT.